This T cell receptor (beta chain) was sequenced during a study of blood T cell repertoires in COVID-19. On the study more broadly: The samples span acute and convalescent COVID-19 from the United States, Italy and Spain. In each case, the material was cDNA or gDNA derived from T cells, B-cell-depleted T cells, or PBMCs.

Sequenced by immunoSEQ multiplex PCR; TCRdb stores in-frame clones only, minus some. Here the sample spans 60,000 to 75,000 clones, approximately 85% being singletons. The length of the CDR3 is 14 residues. The V gene end was trimmed by 4 bases and the J gene end by 2 bases; junction bases not matched to a gene: 4. CDR1 is SGHAT and CDR2 is FQNNGV in the germline V gene. The TCR comes from a human donor in a cohort sampled during active COVID-19. Sequencing was done on a sample of peripheral blood. The chain recombines TRBV11-2 with TRBJ2-7, with 8 bases that match TRBD1. CDR3 in DNA: TGTGCCAGCAGCTCGGACAGGGTTACCTACGAGCAGTACTTC. Its translation is CASSSDRVTYEQYF.